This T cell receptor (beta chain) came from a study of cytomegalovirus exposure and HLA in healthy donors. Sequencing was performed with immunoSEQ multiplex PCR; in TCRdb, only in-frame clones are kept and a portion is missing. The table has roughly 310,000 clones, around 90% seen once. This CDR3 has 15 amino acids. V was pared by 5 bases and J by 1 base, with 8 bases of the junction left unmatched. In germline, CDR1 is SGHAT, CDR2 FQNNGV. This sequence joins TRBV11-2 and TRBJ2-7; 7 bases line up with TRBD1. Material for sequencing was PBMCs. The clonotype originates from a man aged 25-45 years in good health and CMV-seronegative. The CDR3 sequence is CASSLWTGESYEQYF. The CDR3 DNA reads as TGTGCCAGCAGCCTATGGACAGGAGAGTCCTACGAGCAGTACTTC.